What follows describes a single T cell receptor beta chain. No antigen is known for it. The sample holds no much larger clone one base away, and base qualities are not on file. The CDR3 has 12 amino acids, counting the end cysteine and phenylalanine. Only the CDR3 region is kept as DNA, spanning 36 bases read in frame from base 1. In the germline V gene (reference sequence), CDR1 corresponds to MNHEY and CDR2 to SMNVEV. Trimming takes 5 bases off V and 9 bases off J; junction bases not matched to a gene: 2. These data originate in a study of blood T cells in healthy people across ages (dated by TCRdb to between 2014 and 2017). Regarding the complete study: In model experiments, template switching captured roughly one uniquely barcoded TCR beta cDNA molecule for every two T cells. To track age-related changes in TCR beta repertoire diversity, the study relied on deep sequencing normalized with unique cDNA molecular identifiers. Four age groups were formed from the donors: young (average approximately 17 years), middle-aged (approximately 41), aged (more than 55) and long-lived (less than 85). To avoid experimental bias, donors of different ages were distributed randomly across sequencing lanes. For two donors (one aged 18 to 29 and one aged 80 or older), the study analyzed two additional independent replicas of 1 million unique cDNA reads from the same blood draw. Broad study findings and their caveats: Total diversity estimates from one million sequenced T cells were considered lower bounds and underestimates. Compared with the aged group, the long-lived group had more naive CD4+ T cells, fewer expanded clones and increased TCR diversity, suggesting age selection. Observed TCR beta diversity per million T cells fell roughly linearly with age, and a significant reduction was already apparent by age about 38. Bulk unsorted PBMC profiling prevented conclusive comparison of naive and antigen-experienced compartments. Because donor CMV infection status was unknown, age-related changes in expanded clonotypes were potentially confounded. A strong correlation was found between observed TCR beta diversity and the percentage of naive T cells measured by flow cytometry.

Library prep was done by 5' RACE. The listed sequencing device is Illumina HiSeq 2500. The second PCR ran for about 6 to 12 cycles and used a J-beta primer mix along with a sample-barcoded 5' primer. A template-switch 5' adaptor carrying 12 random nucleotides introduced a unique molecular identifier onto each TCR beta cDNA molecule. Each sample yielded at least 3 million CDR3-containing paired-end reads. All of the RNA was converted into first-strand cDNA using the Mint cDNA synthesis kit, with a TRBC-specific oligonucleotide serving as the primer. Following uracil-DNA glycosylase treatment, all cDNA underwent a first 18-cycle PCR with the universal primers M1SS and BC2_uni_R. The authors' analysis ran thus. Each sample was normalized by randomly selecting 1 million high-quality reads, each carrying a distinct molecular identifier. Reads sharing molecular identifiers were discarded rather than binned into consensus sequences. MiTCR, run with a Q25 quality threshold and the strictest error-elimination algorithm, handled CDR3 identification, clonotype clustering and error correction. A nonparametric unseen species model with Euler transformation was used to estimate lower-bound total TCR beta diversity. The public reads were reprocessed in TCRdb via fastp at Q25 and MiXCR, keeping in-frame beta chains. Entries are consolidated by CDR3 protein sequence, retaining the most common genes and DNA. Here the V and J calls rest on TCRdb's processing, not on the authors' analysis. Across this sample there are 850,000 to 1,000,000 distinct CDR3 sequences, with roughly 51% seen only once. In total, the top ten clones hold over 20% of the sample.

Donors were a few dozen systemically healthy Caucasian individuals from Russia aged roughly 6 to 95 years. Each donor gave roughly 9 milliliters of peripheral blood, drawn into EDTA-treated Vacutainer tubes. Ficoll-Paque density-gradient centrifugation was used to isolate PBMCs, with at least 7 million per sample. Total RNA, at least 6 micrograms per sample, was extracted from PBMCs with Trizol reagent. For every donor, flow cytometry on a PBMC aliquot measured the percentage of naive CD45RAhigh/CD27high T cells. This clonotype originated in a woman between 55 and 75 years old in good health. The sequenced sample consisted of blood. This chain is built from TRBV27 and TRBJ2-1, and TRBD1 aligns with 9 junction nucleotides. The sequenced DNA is TGTGCCAGCAGTACAGGGGGCGGTGAGCAGTTCTTC. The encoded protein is CASSTGGGEQFF.